The clone carrying this T cell receptor (beta chain) was recorded only once. This specimen belongs to a study of blood T cell repertoires in COVID-19. Trimming removed 6 bases from V and 9 bases from J; junction bases left unmatched: 5. This CDR3 spans 13 amino acids. Per germline, CDR1 MNHEY and CDR2 SMNVEV (reference sequence). TCRdb's copy holds only in-frame clones and misses some; the assay was immunoSEQ multiplex PCR. This table holds 250,000 or so clones, approximately 85% found once. This receptor was taken from a woman in her 70s with acute or convalescent COVID-19. The chain couples TRBV27 to TRBJ2-1, with TRBD2 matching over 10 bases. What was sequenced was peripheral blood. The CDR3 loop reads CASRFSGGIEQFF. Here the CDR3 DNA reads TGTGCCAGCAGATTTAGCGGGGGGATTGAGCAGTTCTTC.